Described below is a single T cell receptor (beta chain) sequence and its context. This clonotype was seen many times. Its binding antigen is unknown. The record has no base qualities; no much larger clone is one base away. To prepare the library, 3' RACE was applied. TCR libraries were constructed from RNA with a 3' RACE protocol that used unique molecular identifiers to correct for PCR amplification bias. Amplicon libraries were pooled in groups of up to about 12 and sequenced on an Illumina MiSeq using v2 2x250 paired-end chemistry. In the paper's pipeline: Reads were processed with Decombinator for assignment of V and J genes and CDR3, and barcode-based correction of errors and PCR bias was applied. Before Gini coefficients were calculated with the R ineq package, the repertoires were subsampled to the same depth. Three approaches were used to assess CDR3 similarity: GLIPH, Hamming distance and a shared triplet metric. TCRdb reworked the public reads: Q25 trimming with fastp, MiXCR clone assembly, productive beta chains retained. Under each unique CDR3 protein, matching rows form one entry showing the most common genes and DNA. The V and J calls, along with clone size, are taken from TCRdb and not from the paper's own processing. This sample gives some 41,000 distinct CDR3 sequences in total; 5% to 8% of them show up just once. The ten largest clones add up to more than 0.85% of the sample.

These data belong to a study of HIV-infected children after antiretroviral therapy interruption (dated by TCRdb to about 2019). As for the study more broadly: All eight included children had a CD4+ count above 500 and a viral load below 50 copies/ml, with four on planned treatment interruption and four on continuous treatment. A median age of roughly 9.2 years was recorded in the interruption group, and a median age of around 8 years was recorded in the continuous treatment group. Samples from the interruption arm were taken at week 0, at week 12, at the end of interruption (week 24 or 48), and about 3 years after the study ended. Recorded exposure to EBV and CMV was present in most of the participating children. Continuous-treatment samples were analyzed from corresponding weeks 0, 48 and 150. Alongside measurements of thymic output, the study compared TCR repertoires of children on planned treatment interruption with TCR repertoires of children on continuous antiretroviral treatment.

V lost 4 bases and J lost 0 bases; the stretch between them is 11 bases long. The CDR3 runs 15 amino acids, cysteine and phenylalanine included. Only the CDR3 portion is preserved as DNA: 45 bases, with reading frame beginning at the first base. The study at large found these results: Sorted CD45RA+ naive cells might include minor non-naive CD45RA+ populations such as EMRA or stem memory cells. The low number of patients is a limitation and the data should be interpreted with caution. An increase in the naive CD4+ Gini coefficient was observed by the end of treatment interruption, suggesting clonal expansion, and a return to baseline was observed by 3 years. In the naive CD4+ repertoires of PTI patients, CDR3 sharing between time points dropped after the start of interruption, while many sequences were shared between the end of interruption and 3 years later.

Per the publication, the treatment or condition label means: PENTA 11 planned treatment interruption arm or continuous ART arm. The participants, all children from the United Kingdom aged 2 to 15 years, had been on at least three-drug ART for a minimum of 24 weeks. The study required cryopreserved PBMCs containing at least 5 million viable cells, and several candidate patients were excluded because of low viable PBMC yield. Using a FACSAria III cell sorter, naive CD4+ CD45RA+ CD45RO- T cells were FACS-sorted out of thawed PBMCs. Sorted cells were fixed, and RNA was extracted using the RNeasy FFPE kit followed by the RNeasy Micro kit.

The sequence came from a pool of human donors with HIV. The specimen was CD45RA+ CD4+ T cells from PBMCs, pooled from several time points, collected from a donor given antiretroviral therapy, either interrupted or continuous. The cell subset or site label for this specimen denotes: naive CD4+ CD45RA+ CD45RO- T cells. The receptor chain draws on TRBV12-3 or TRBV12-4 and TRBJ2-3; the D gene is perhaps TRBD2, from 6 matching bases. The CDR3 amino acid sequence is: CASSYSGTSTDTQYF. The DNA reads as follows: TGTGCCAGCAGTTATAGCGGCACTAGCACAGATACGCAGTATTTT.